The rows below give T cell receptor beta chains drawn from one sample of a study of a mutant IDH1 vaccine in newly diagnosed glioma. No antigens are known for them. TCRdb's copy holds only in-frame clones and misses some; the assay was immunoSEQ multiplex PCR. The sample yields tens of thousands of clones, around 70% seen once. Sample: peripheral blood mononuclear cells (PBMCs), taken from a glioma patient whose treatment included an IDH1 peptide vaccine. The origin of the receptors is a man aged 18 to 30 with glioma. Some clones in this sample may be carry-over from other donors' samples. Both conserved end residues are part of each CDR3. A D gene is named only where the DNA matches it firmly. The size of a clone is reported for some rows only, either as once, few or many, or as a class for expanded clones.

V: TRBV9; J: TRBJ2-1; size: NA; D: NA; CDR3: CASSVSGPASYNEQFF; DNA: TGTGCCAGCAGCGTATCGGGGCCAGCCTCCTACAATGAGCAGTTCTTC
V: TRBV6-6; J: TRBJ2-3; size: NA; D: TRBD1; CDR3: CASRGQGAGTDTQYF; DNA: TGTGCCAGCAGAGGGCAGGGGGCCGGCACAGATACGCAGTATTTT
V: TRBV5-1; J: TRBJ2-7; size: NA; D: NA; CDR3: CASSLEPYPSYEQYF; DNA: TGCGCCAGCAGCTTGGAGCCCTATCCGTCCTACGAGCAGTACTTC
V: TRBV29-1; J: TRBJ2-7; size: NA; D: NA; CDR3: CSVSWGLSYEQYF; DNA: TGCAGCGTGTCCTGGGGCCTCTCCTACGAGCAGTACTTC
V: TRBV30; J: TRBJ2-2; size: NA; D: NA; CDR3: CAWTQGPNTGELFF; DNA: TGTGCCTGGACTCAAGGACCGAACACCGGGGAGCTGTTTTTT
V: TRBV7-9; J: TRBJ1-1; size: NA; D: TRBD1; CDR3: CASSARQGASNTEAFF; DNA: TGTGCCAGCAGCGCCCGACAGGGGGCCTCGAACACTGAAGCTTTCTTT
V: TRBV4-3; J: TRBJ2-1; size: medium-sized; D: NA; CDR3: CASSQDGDNEQFF; DNA: TGCGCCAGCAGCCAAGATGGGGACAATGAGCAGTTCTTC
V: TRBV19; J: TRBJ1-2; size: NA; D: NA; CDR3: CASSITGQYLLSYGYTF; DNA: TGTGCCAGTAGTATAACTGGACAGTACCTTTTGAGCTATGGCTACACCTTC
V: TRBV4-1; J: TRBJ1-1; size: NA; D: NA; CDR3: CASSQSPPTAMNTEAFF; DNA: TGCGCCAGCAGCCAATCCCCTCCGACAGCTATGAACACTGAAGCTTTCTTT
V: TRBV7-9; J: TRBJ2-2; size: few; D: NA; CDR3: CASSYGTGELFF; DNA: TGTGCCAGCAGCTACGGGACCGGGGAGCTGTTTTTT
V: TRBV11-2; J: TRBJ2-5; size: NA; D: TRBD2; CDR3: CASSLDTSLAGQETQYF; DNA: TGTGCCAGCAGCTTAGACACATCTTTAGCGGGACAAGAGACCCAGTACTTC
V: TRBV7-2; J: TRBJ2-5; size: NA; D: NA; CDR3: CASSYYGTHPETQYF; DNA: TGTGCCAGCAGCTATTACGGGACTCACCCAGAGACCCAGTACTTC
V: TRBV11-2; J: TRBJ1-1; size: NA; D: TRBD1; CDR3: CASSIRTGPNTEAFF; DNA: TGTGCCAGCAGCATCCGGACAGGACCGAACACTGAAGCTTTCTTT
V: TRBV10-1; J: TRBJ2-3; size: once; D: TRBD2; CDR3: CASSEGSGGRDTQYF; DNA: TGCGCCAGCAGTGAAGGTAGCGGGGGACGAGATACGCAGTATTTT
V: TRBV4-3; J: TRBJ1-2; size: NA; D: TRBD1; CDR3: CASSQDRGQSYGYTF; DNA: TGCGCCAGCAGCCAAGATAGGGGACAGTCCTATGGCTACACCTTC
V: TRBV6-5; J: TRBJ1-2; size: NA; D: NA; CDR3: CASSSTGSYGYTF; DNA: TGTGCCAGCAGTTCGACAGGATCGTATGGCTACACCTTC
V: TRBV4-1; J: TRBJ1-1; size: NA; D: NA; CDR3: CASSQAAGADTEAFF; DNA: TGCGCCAGCAGCCAAGCGGCAGGGGCGGACACTGAAGCTTTCTTT
V: TRBV6-1; J: TRBJ1-4; size: NA; D: TRBD1; CDR3: CASSEATGTGSEKLFF; DNA: TGTGCCAGCAGTGAAGCTACCGGGACAGGGAGTGAAAAACTGTTTTTT
V: TRBV5-1; J: TRBJ2-3; size: once; D: NA; CDR3: CASSLPIAPATDTQYF; DNA: TGCGCCAGCAGCCTACCTATAGCGCCGGCAACAGATACGCAGTATTTT
V: TRBV6-4; J: TRBJ1-5; size: NA; D: NA; CDR3: CASSRTDTPNQPQHF; DNA: TGTGCCAGCAGTAGGACGGATACTCCCAATCAGCCCCAGCATTTT
V: TRBV19; J: TRBJ1-5; size: NA; D: NA; CDR3: CASSIISAGRGNQPQHF; DNA: TGTGCCAGTAGTATAATATCGGCAGGCAGGGGCAATCAGCCCCAGCATTTT
V: TRBV5-1; J: TRBJ1-1; size: NA; D: NA; CDR3: CASSLSLGGKGEAFF; DNA: TGCGCCAGCAGCTTGTCCCTGGGGGGGAAGGGTGAAGCTTTCTTT
V: TRBV4-1; J: TRBJ2-6; size: NA; D: NA; CDR3: CASSQNQGRSGANVLTF; DNA: TGCGCCAGCAGCCAAAACCAAGGCCGCTCTGGGGCCAACGTCCTGACTTTC
V: TRBV5-5; J: TRBJ2-2; size: few; D: NA; CDR3: CASSLLLAGELFF; DNA: TGTGCCAGCAGCTTGTTACTAGCCGGGGAGCTGTTTTTT
V: TRBV4-1; J: TRBJ1-5; size: NA; D: NA; CDR3: CASSQGMGGVQPQHF; DNA: TGCGCCAGCAGCCAAGGAATGGGCGGGGTTCAGCCCCAGCATTTT
V: TRBV9; J: TRBJ2-1; size: once; D: NA; CDR3: CASSVEGGDHNEQFF; DNA: TGTGCCAGCAGCGTAGAAGGAGGGGACCACAATGAGCAGTTCTTC
V: TRBV6-5; J: TRBJ1-5; size: NA; D: NA; CDR3: CASSAETSNQPQHF; DNA: TGTGCCAGCAGCGCAGAAACTAGCAATCAGCCCCAGCATTTT
V: TRBV4-3; J: TRBJ2-5; size: once; D: TRBD2; CDR3: CASSQYWTSGRETQYF; DNA: TGCGCCAGCAGCCAATATTGGACTAGCGGGCGAGAGACCCAGTACTTC
V: TRBV5-1; J: TRBJ1-1; size: few; D: NA; CDR3: CASSLFPLREAFF; DNA: TGCGCCAGCAGCCTCTTTCCGTTAAGAGAAGCTTTCTTT
V: TRBV2; J: TRBJ1-2; size: once; D: NA; CDR3: CASSDLGRSVDYGYTF; DNA: TGTGCCAGCAGTGATCTGGGCAGGTCTGTAGACTATGGCTACACCTTC
V: TRBV20-1; J: TRBJ2-1; size: NA; D: TRBD1; CDR3: CRAGQGVEQFF; DNA: TGCAGAGCGGGACAGGGCGTTGAGCAGTTCTTC
V: TRBV7-2; J: TRBJ2-5; size: NA; D: TRBD2; CDR3: CASSRPSGRQETQYF; DNA: TGTGCCAGCAGCAGACCTAGCGGGAGACAAGAGACCCAGTACTTC
V: TRBV18; J: TRBJ2-7; size: NA; D: TRBD1; CDR3: CASSQQGGEQYF; DNA: TGTGCCAGCTCACAACAGGGGGGCGAGCAGTACTTC
V: TRBV5-6; J: TRBJ1-2; size: NA; D: NA; CDR3: CASSLDYVSPNYGYTF; DNA: TGTGCCAGCAGCTTGGATTACGTGAGCCCAAATTATGGCTACACCTTC
V: TRBV28; J: TRBJ1-1; size: NA; D: NA; CDR3: CASSLWGGNTEAFF; DNA: TGTGCCAGCAGTTTATGGGGGGGCAACACTGAAGCTTTCTTT
V: TRBV5-6; J: TRBJ1-4; size: NA; D: NA; CDR3: CASSLARGIVKGEKLFF; DNA: TGTGCCAGCAGCTTGGCGCGGGGGATAGTGAAGGGTGAAAAACTGTTTTTT
V: TRBV27; J: TRBJ1-1; size: few; D: NA; CDR3: CASSFPTRGAEAFF; DNA: TGTGCCAGCAGTTTCCCTACCCGGGGCGCCGAAGCTTTCTTT
V: TRBV6-5; J: TRBJ1-2; size: NA; D: NA; CDR3: CASSLSRVGYGYTF; DNA: TGTGCCAGCAGTTTGTCCAGGGTAGGGTATGGCTACACCTTC
V: TRBV19; J: TRBJ1-4; size: NA; D: TRBD1; CDR3: CASRPGTGVGELFF; DNA: TGTGCCAGTAGGCCGGGGACAGGGGTAGGGGAACTGTTTTTT
V: TRBV7-2; J: TRBJ1-1; size: NA; D: NA; CDR3: CASTVGLRNTEAFF; DNA: TGTGCCAGCACGGTCGGGCTCCGGAACACTGAAGCTTTCTTT
V: TRBV19; J: TRBJ1-2; size: NA; D: NA; CDR3: CASSIVPGRGQNYGYTF; DNA: TGTGCCAGTAGCATCGTCCCGGGGAGGGGCCAAAACTATGGCTACACCTTC
V: TRBV5-1; J: TRBJ1-2; size: NA; D: NA; CDR3: CASSLDRSRNYGYTF; DNA: TGCGCCAGCAGCTTGGATCGGTCCCGTAACTATGGCTACACCTTC
V: TRBV5-4; J: TRBJ2-5; size: NA; D: NA; CDR3: CASSLVGGETQYF; DNA: TGTGCCAGCAGCTTAGTAGGGGGGGAGACCCAGTACTTC
V: TRBV5-4; J: TRBJ2-7; size: NA; D: NA; CDR3: CASSLAGGSSYEQYF; DNA: TGTGCCAGCAGCTTGGCCGGTGGGAGTTCCTACGAGCAGTACTTC
V: TRBV9; J: TRBJ2-2; size: NA; D: TRBD2; CDR3: CASSWTSGIANTGELFF; DNA: TGTGCCAGCAGCTGGACTAGCGGGATCGCGAACACCGGGGAGCTGTTTTTT
V: TRBV6-6; J: TRBJ1-5; size: NA; D: NA; CDR3: CASRDYSNQPQHF; DNA: TGTGCCAGCAGGGACTATAGCAATCAGCCCCAGCATTTT
V: TRBV7-9; J: TRBJ2-7; size: few; D: NA; CDR3: CASSNEDPLQYF; DNA: TGTGCCAGCAGCAATGAGGACCCCCTTCAGTACTTC
V: TRBV19; J: TRBJ2-6; size: NA; D: NA; CDR3: CASRNGAKSGANVLTF; DNA: TGTGCCAGTAGGAATGGGGCCAAGTCAGGGGCCAACGTCCTGACTTTC
V: TRBV6-5; J: TRBJ2-7; size: NA; D: TRBD2; CDR3: CASSQGLAGEQYF; DNA: TGTGCCAGCAGCCAGGGACTAGCTGGCGAGCAGTACTTC
V: TRBV27; J: TRBJ2-7; size: NA; D: NA; CDR3: CASSAPEGVGFEQYF; DNA: TGTGCCAGCAGCGCCCCCGAGGGAGTAGGTTTCGAGCAGTACTTC